This T cell receptor beta chain was captured in a study of PD-1 blockade in classical Hodgkin lymphoma. Background on the study: Administration of nivolumab to patients was at 3 mg/kg intravenously every 2 weeks. Findings and caveats of the study: Relapsed/refractory patients reportedly had lower baseline diversity than newly diagnosed patients. Unlike CD8+ TCR diversity, which did not rise significantly by C4D1, CD4+ TCR diversity did. The causes of the repertoire differences, possibly disease activity or prior therapy, remain undefined.

All trial patients relapsed after autologous stem cell transplantation. To note about this clone: The antigen remains undetermined.

Produced via immunoSEQ multiplex PCR; TCRdb's table is partial and in-frame only. The table includes 95,000 or so clones, 80% to 85% detected once. Per the germline V gene, CDR1 is MNHEY and CDR2 is SVGAGI. This CDR3 spans 13 amino acids. V lost 1 base and J lost 2, with 5 bases in between. The chain combines TRBV6-5 with TRBJ1-1; D gene uncertain. This receptor was taken from a human donor with classical Hodgkin lymphoma. The specimen was peripheral blood mononuclear cells (PBMCs), collected at baseline. This CDR3 is CASSYLGNTEAFF. CDR3 in DNA: TGTGCCAGCAGTTACTTGGGAAACACTGAAGCTTTCTTT.